These T cell receptor beta chains were read from a single sample in a study of T cells in Graves' hyperthyroidism and ophthalmopathy. MiXCR, applied by TCRdb to the multiplex PCR reads, yields one record per CDR3 protein. The table lists 700,000 to 850,000 distinct CDR3 sequences, over 35% of them singletons. Sequenced material: blood. The receptors were gathered from a woman in her 40s with Graves' hyperthyroidism. CDR3s include the opening cysteine and the closing phenylalanine or tryptophan. Each record gives: D gene, J gene, V gene, clone size, CDR3 DNA, CDR3 protein. The D gene is left open where the match is weak. Where a row states a size, it is once, few, many or the class of an expanded clone; other rows omit it.

. | TRBJ1-5 | TRBV6-2/TRBV6-3 | . | TGTGCCAGCAGCATAGCCGGGACACTAAATCAGCCCCAGCATTTT | CASSIAGTLNQPQHF
. | TRBJ1-5 | TRBV20-1 | few | TGCAGTGCTAGAGGTGTGGGGGTCTCGAATCAGCCCCAGCATTTT | CSARGVGVSNQPQHF
TRBD1 | TRBJ2-5 | TRBV7-9 | many | TGTGCCAGCAGCTGGACAGGGATTGGGACCCAGTACTTC | CASSWTGIGTQYF
. | TRBJ1-1 | TRBV12-3/TRBV12-4 | . | TGTGCCAGCAGTTTAGGTCCGGCGGGGACTGAAGCTTTCTTT | CASSLGPAGTEAFF
. | TRBJ2-5 | TRBV20-1 | . | TGCAGTGCTATTCAAGGGGGGAAAGAGACCCAGTACTTC | CSAIQGGKETQYF
. | TRBJ1-1 | TRBV7-2 | . | TGTGCCAGCAGCTTAGGTACAGGGAACTCGAACACTGAAGCTTTCTTT | CASSLGTGNSNTEAFF
. | TRBJ1-4 | TRBV25-1 | . | TGTGCCAGCGGGGACAAACAAAATGAAAAACTGTTTTTT | CASGDKQNEKLFF
TRBD1 | TRBJ1-2 | TRBV6-1 | few | TGTGCCAGCAGGACAGGGGGCCTCTATGGCTACACCTTC | CASRTGGLYGYTF
. | TRBJ2-2 | TRBV7-6 | many | TGTGCCAGCAGCCCTACACAGGTGGACGGGGAGCTGTTTTTT | CASSPTQVDGELFF
. | TRBJ1-1 | TRBV19 | few | TGTGCCGGTAGTCAGGGGACTACCGCTGAAGCTTTCTTT | CAGSQGTTAEAFF
. | TRBJ2-2 | TRBV25-1 | few | TGTGCCAGCATCAGACGGCCGTACACCGGGGAGCTGTTTTTT | CASIRRPYTGELFF
TRBD1 | TRBJ1-2 | TRBV29-1 | many | TGCAGCGTTGAGAATGGGCAGGGGGTAGACTATGGCTACACCTTC | CSVENGQGVDYGYTF
. | TRBJ2-6 | TRBV10-3 | . | TGTGCCTCGGTTGTAGCCTCTGGGGCCAACGTCCTGACTTTC | CASVVASGANVLTF
. | TRBJ1-4 | TRBV12-3/TRBV12-4 | . | TGTGCCAGCAGTTTTCTAGTGGGCGTAGAACTGTTTTTT | CASSFLVGVELFF
. | TRBJ1-2 | TRBV10-3 | few | TGTGCCATCAGTGAGTCTGGGCCTTACCAGAGCGGCTACACCTTC | CAISESGPYQSGYTF
. | TRBJ1-6 | TRBV7-9 | many | TGTGCCAGCAGCTCCGGGACGGGACATATTCACCTCCACTTT | CASSSGTGHIHLHF
. | TRBJ1-1 | TRBV4-3 | . | TGCGCCAGCAGCCAAGCTTTCGGGATCCGCGAAGGAGCTTTCTTT | CASSQAFGIREGAFF
TRBD2 | TRBJ2-5 | TRBV20-1 | . | TGCAGCGCAGGACTAGCGGGAGCAGAGACCCAGTACTTC | CSAGLAGAETQYF
TRBD1 | TRBJ1-1 | TRBV12-3/TRBV12-4 | many | TGTGCCAGCGGACAGGGGTCGAACACTGAAGCTTTCTTT | CASGQGSNTEAFF
. | TRBJ2-2 | TRBV2 | . | TGTGCCAGGCAGGGTACTAACACCGGGGAGCTGTTTTTT | CARQGTNTGELFF
. | TRBJ1-1 | TRBV7-6 | many | TGTGCCAGCACCATCCCGAGGGGGGCGGACACTGAAGCTTTCTTT | CASTIPRGADTEAFF
. | TRBJ1-4 | TRBV24-1 | many | TGTGCCACCAGTACGGGGGGCGTAGAAAAACTGTTTTTT | CATSTGGVEKLFF
. | TRBJ1-5 | TRBV20-1 | many | TGCAGTGCTGGGGAGACGAGCAATCAGCCCCAGCATTTT | CSAGETSNQPQHF
. | TRBJ1-2 | TRBV7-6 | many | TGTGCCAGCAGCTTAGGGACACACCCGTATGGCTACACCTTC | CASSLGTHPYGYTF